These T cell receptor beta chains were read from a single sample in a study of OX40 agonist ivuxolimab in advanced cancers. The method was immunoSEQ multiplex PCR; TCRdb's version includes in-frame clones alone and lacks a portion of them. Counted here are roughly 70,000 clones, roughly 80% occurring once; the ten biggest clones make up approximately 6.7%. The sequenced sample was CD4+ or CD8+ T cells sorted from blood, obtained in a trial of the OX40 agonist ivuxolimab. All receptors derive from an adult with an advanced solid tumor such as melanoma, head and neck, liver or kidney cancer. Both conserved end residues are part of each CDR3. Each record gives: clone size, J gene, V gene, D gene, CDR3 DNA, CDR3 protein. A D gene is named only where the DNA matches it firmly. A clone size is listed for some rows: how often the clone was seen (once, few, many), or a class if it is expanded.

>.|TRBJ2-2|TRBV11-2|.
TGTGCCAGCAGCTTCGGAAAGCGATGGGACACCGGGGAGCTGTTTTTT
CASSFGKRWDTGELFF
>few|TRBJ2-3|TRBV6-5|TRBD2
TGTGCCAGCAGTTACTTTATGACTAGCGGATCAGATACGCAGTATTTT
CASSYFMTSGSDTQYF
>.|TRBJ1-1|TRBV6-6|.
TGTGCCAGCAGCCGACCAGGGACGGCGAACACTGAAGCTTTCTTT
CASSRPGTANTEAFF
>.|TRBJ2-3|TRBV27|.
TGTGCCAGCAGTTTTCGAGGGTTTGGGGTTCTTGGCACAGATACGCAGTATTTT
CASSFRGFGVLGTDTQYF
>.|TRBJ2-5|TRBV25-1|.
TGTGCCAGCAGTGACCTAGGGTTGTGGGAGACCCAGTACTTC
CASSDLGLWETQYF
>once|TRBJ2-1|TRBV7-2|TRBD2
TGTGCCAGCAGCCACGGGACTAGCTCCTACAATGAGCAGTTCTTC
CASSHGTSSYNEQFF
>.|TRBJ2-1|TRBV5-1|TRBD1
TGCGCCAGCAGCTGGAGACAGGGGAATGAGCAGTTCTTC
CASSWRQGNEQFF
>.|TRBJ2-1|TRBV11-1|TRBD2
TGTGCCAGCAGCTTGCTAGCGGAGCGAAATGAGCAGTTCTTC
CASSLLAERNEQFF
>.|TRBJ2-1|TRBV30|TRBD2
TGTGCCTGGAATATGGGCACTAGCGGGAGATTGTGGGTCGATGAGCAGTTCTTC
CAWNMGTSGRLWVDEQFF
>.|TRBJ1-2|TRBV27|.
TGTGCCAGCACGGCGGGGGATTTCTATCTCTATGGCTACACCTTC
CASTAGDFYLYGYTF
>.|TRBJ2-3|TRBV15|TRBD2
TGTGCCACCAGCAAGGGGGGACTAGCGGGAGCTGATACGCAGTATTTT
CATSKGGLAGADTQYF
>once|TRBJ2-5|TRBV11-2|TRBD2
TGTGCCAGCAGCCCCTGGGGCCTCGGGAGGGTGAAAGAGACCCAGTACTTC
CASSPWGLGRVKETQYF
>.|TRBJ1-1|TRBV5-1|.
TGCGCCAGCAGCTTTGTGGCGGGAGTTGGGACTGAAGCTTTCTTT
CASSFVAGVGTEAFF
>.|TRBJ1-5|TRBV5-8|.
TGTGCCAGCAGCTTCTGGGTAGATCAGCCCCAGCATTTT
CASSFWVDQPQHF
>.|TRBJ1-1|TRBV6-5|.
TGTGCCAGCAGTTCCCACACCGGGGATTTCTTT
CASSSHTGDFF
>.|TRBJ1-1|TRBV7-9|.
TGTGCCAGCAGCTACCTTTCTGAAGCTTTCTTT
CASSYLSEAFF
>.|TRBJ2-7|TRBV6-1|.
TGTGCCAGCAGTTTGGACGAGCAGTACTTC
CASSLDEQYF
>.|TRBJ2-2|TRBV7-9|.
TGTGCCAGCAGCTTAGGTTTTGCCACGGAGCTGTTTTTT
CASSLGFATELFF
>.|TRBJ2-1|TRBV29-1|TRBD2
TGCAGCGTTCAACTAGCGGGGGCATACAATGAGCAGTTCTTC
CSVQLAGAYNEQFF
>once|TRBJ1-1|TRBV30|.
TGTGCCTGGAGTGTAATGTCGGGCACTGAAGCTTTCTTT
CAWSVMSGTEAFF
>.|TRBJ1-6|TRBV7-2|.
TGTGCCAGCAGCCCCCCGGGGGGGCGGAATTCACCCCTCCACTTT
CASSPPGGRNSPLHF
>.|TRBJ2-3|TRBV9|.
TGTGCCAGCAGCCGCAACCTCCTCACAGATACGCAGTATTTT
CASSRNLLTDTQYF
>.|TRBJ2-6|TRBV4-3|.
TGCGCCAGCAGCCCCACTACCGGAACCGGGGCCAACGTCCTGACTTTC
CASSPTTGTGANVLTF
>.|TRBJ2-2|TRBV9|TRBD2
TGTGCCAGCAGCCCTCAAGCGGGAGGTACGAACACCGGGGAGCTGTTTTTT
CASSPQAGGTNTGELFF
>.|TRBJ1-3|TRBV7-2|.
TGTGCCAGCAGCTTAGGAAATTCTGGAAACACCATATATTTT
CASSLGNSGNTIYF
>.|TRBJ2-3|TRBV11-2|.
TGTGCCAGCAGCCCCCGTAGGGAGCCAGATACGCAGTATTTT
CASSPRREPDTQYF
>.|TRBJ1-1|TRBV10-1|.
TGCGCCAGCAGTGAGGATACACGGAGACAAGCTTTCTTT
CASSEDTRRQAFF
>.|TRBJ1-2|TRBV29-1|.
TGCAGCGTCGAGGGAGGGCACAATAACTATGGCTACACCTTC
CSVEGGHNNYGYTF
>.|TRBJ1-2|TRBV7-9|.
TGTGCCAGCAGCTCCCACAGGGAGGGATGGTATGGCTACACCTTC
CASSSHREGWYGYTF
>.|TRBJ1-1|TRBV10-3|.
TGTGCCATCAGTGATTATTTCCCGGGGGAAGAAGAGACTGAAGCTTTCTTT
CAISDYFPGEEETEAFF
>.|TRBJ1-1|TRBV5-1|.
TGCGCCAGCAGTTCCCCCGGACAAGGTATGAACACTGAAGCTTTCTTT
CASSSPGQGMNTEAFF
>.|TRBJ1-1|TRBV7-9|.
TGTGCCAGCGCTGGGGGGGCAATGGACACTGAAGCTTTCTTT
CASAGGAMDTEAFF
>.|TRBJ1-6|TRBV7-2|.
TGTGCCAGCAGCTTAAGGGGGGCAGGGTCACCCCTCCACTTT
CASSLRGAGSPLHF
>.|TRBJ2-2|TRBV19|.
TGTGCCAGTAGTATAGCCGGAACAGGGTCCACCGGGGAGCTGTTTTTT
CASSIAGTGSTGELFF
>.|TRBJ1-1|TRBV15|.
TGTGCCACCAGCTTCAGCGGGACAAACACTGAAGCTTTCTTT
CATSFSGTNTEAFF
>.|TRBJ2-1|TRBV10-3|.
TGTGCCATCAGTGAGTCGTTAGCAAGGCCCTACAATGAGCAGTTCTTC
CAISESLARPYNEQFF
>.|TRBJ1-4|TRBV4-3|.
TGCGCCAGCAGCCTTAAGCCGGGGATAGTTGCAACTAATGAAAAACTGTTTTTT
CASSLKPGIVATNEKLFF
>.|TRBJ2-5|TRBV7-2|.
TGTGCCAGCAGCTTAATGGCTAGCGAAGAGACCCAGTACTTC
CASSLMASEETQYF
>.|TRBJ2-1|TRBV7-2|TRBD1
TGTGCCAGCAGCTGGGACAGGACCTACAATGAGCAGTTCTTC
CASSWDRTYNEQFF
>.|TRBJ1-3|TRBV5-1|.
TGCGCCAGCAGCTTGGAGGGCTCTGGAAACACCATATATTTT
CASSLEGSGNTIYF
>.|TRBJ1-1|TRBV19|.
TGTGCCAGTATCTACGGTCAGAGAGAAGCTTTCTTT
CASIYGQREAFF
>.|TRBJ2-7|TRBV28|TRBD2
TGTGCCAGCAGTTCGGCGGGAGGGGTTCACGAGCAGTACTTC
CASSSAGGVHEQYF
>.|TRBJ1-4|TRBV5-4|TRBD1
TGTGCCAGCAGCCCGACGACAGGGAATGAAAAACTGTTTTTT
CASSPTTGNEKLFF
>.|TRBJ2-2|TRBV6-5|.
TGTGCCAGCACCTCCGGGAAAGACACCGGGGAGCTGTTTTTT
CASTSGKDTGELFF
>.|TRBJ1-4|TRBV28|TRBD1
TGTGCCAGCAGTTTTGACCACGGGACAGGGGGGAATGAAAAACTGTTTTTT
CASSFDHGTGGNEKLFF
>few|TRBJ1-4|TRBV6-6|.
TGTGCCAGCAGGGGGGCCGCCTTATCTAATGAAAAACTGTTTTTT
CASRGAALSNEKLFF
>.|TRBJ2-7|TRBV28|TRBD2
TGTGCCAGCAGCAGGACTAGCGCCCAGGGAGAGCAGTACTTC
CASSRTSAQGEQYF
>.|TRBJ2-1|TRBV7-9|.
TGTGCCAGCAGCGACGGGGTAGGTTACAATGAGCAGTTCTTC
CASSDGVGYNEQFF
>.|TRBJ2-2|TRBV5-1|TRBD1
TGCGCCAGCAGCTTGGAGAGGACAGGGGGTGGGGAGCTGTTTTTT
CASSLERTGGGELFF
>.|TRBJ1-2|TRBV6-1|.
TGTGCCAGCACGGACGGCTCTAACTATGGCTACACCTTC
CASTDGSNYGYTF
>.|TRBJ2-6|TRBV27|.
TGTGCCAGCAGTTTCAGCTCTGGGGCCAACGTCCTGACTTTC
CASSFSSGANVLTF
>.|TRBJ1-1|TRBV7-3|TRBD1
TGTGCCAGCAGCTTTCGACAGGGGCAAAGAAACACTGAAGCTTTCTTT
CASSFRQGQRNTEAFF
>.|TRBJ1-1|TRBV27|TRBD1
TGTGCCAGCAGTTTCTACGGACAGGGCACTGAAGCTTTCTTT
CASSFYGQGTEAFF
>.|TRBJ2-7|TRBV28|.
TGTGCCAGCAGTTTAGGGGGGTCCGATGAGCAGTACTTC
CASSLGGSDEQYF
>once|TRBJ2-2|TRBV5-4|.
TGTGCCAGCAGCTTGGTATTTGCAGGGATAGGCACCGGGGAGCTGTTTTTT
CASSLVFAGIGTGELFF